This entry concerns a single TCR beta chain. These data originate in a study of control samples from healthy donors and cancer patients. Germline V gene data show CDR1 as MNHEY and CDR2 as SVGAGI. The CDR3 is 13 residues long. Trimming took 6 bases from V and 4 from J, leaving 10 bases between them. Sequencing used immunoSEQ multiplex PCR; TCRdb keeps in-frame clones, though not all of them. This sample has more than 70,000 clones, with roughly nine tenths found just once. Material: blood. The rearrangement joins TRBV6-5 to TRBJ2-1; a possible D gene is TRBD1 (6 bases). This sequence originates from a woman in her thirties in good health. This chain's CDR3 is CASRSDRYNEQFF. For the CDR3, the DNA is TGTGCCAGCAGATCGGACAGATACAATGAGCAGTTCTTC.